This T cell receptor (beta chain) was sequenced for a study of identical twins. TCRdb independently ran MiXCR on the 5' RACE reads; one entry per CDR3 protein. The sample has 550,000 to 800,000 distinct CDR3 sequences, roughly 7.1% seen once. Between the trimmed V and J ends, which lost 8 bases and 1 base, there was a span of 17 bases. CDR3 length equals 15 residues. There are a few counts of this clonotype. These same data were also listed under a study on yellow fever vaccine responses in identical twins.

The TCR was taken from a woman aged 18-35 years in good health. The V gene is TRBV12-3 or TRBV12-4, the J gene TRBJ1-1, with D hard to call. The sample taken for sequencing was PBMCs. For the CDR3, the DNA is TGTGCCAGCTTCACCCCCAGGAACCCGAACACTGAAGCTTTCTTT. It encodes CASFTPRNPNTEAFF.